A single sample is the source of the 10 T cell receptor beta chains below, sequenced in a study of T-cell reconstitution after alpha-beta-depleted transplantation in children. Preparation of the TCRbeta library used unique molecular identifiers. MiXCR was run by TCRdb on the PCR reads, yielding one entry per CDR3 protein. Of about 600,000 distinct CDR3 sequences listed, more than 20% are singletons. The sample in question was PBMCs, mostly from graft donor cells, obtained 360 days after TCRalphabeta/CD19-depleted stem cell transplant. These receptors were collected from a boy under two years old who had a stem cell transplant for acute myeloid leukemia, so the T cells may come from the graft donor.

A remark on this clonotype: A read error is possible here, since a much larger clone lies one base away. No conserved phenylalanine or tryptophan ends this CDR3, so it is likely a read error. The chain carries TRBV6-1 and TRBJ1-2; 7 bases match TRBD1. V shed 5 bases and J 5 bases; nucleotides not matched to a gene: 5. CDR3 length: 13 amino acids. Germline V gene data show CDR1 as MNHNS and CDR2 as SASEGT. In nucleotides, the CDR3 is TGTGCCAGCAGTACAGGGGTTCGGTATGGCTACACCTCC. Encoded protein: CASSTGVRYGYTS.

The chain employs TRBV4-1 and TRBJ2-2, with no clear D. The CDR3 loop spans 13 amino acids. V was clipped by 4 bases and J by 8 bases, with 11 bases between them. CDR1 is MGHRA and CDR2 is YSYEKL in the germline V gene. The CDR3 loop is CASSLSSWGELFF. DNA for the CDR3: TGCGCCAGCAGCCTGAGTAGTTGGGGGGAGCTGTTTTTT.

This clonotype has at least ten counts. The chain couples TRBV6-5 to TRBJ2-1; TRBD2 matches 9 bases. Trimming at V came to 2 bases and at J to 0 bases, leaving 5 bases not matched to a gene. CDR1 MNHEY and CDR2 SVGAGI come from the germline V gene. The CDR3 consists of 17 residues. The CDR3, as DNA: TGTGCCAGCAGTTACGAGCGGGGGGCTAGCTCCTACAATGAGCAGTTCTTC. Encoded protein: CASSYERGASSYNEQFF.

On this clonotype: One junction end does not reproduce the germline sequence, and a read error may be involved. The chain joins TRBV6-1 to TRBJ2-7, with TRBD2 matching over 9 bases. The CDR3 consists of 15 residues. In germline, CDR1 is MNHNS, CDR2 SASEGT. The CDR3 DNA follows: TGTACCAGCAGTGAAGCGGGGGGACTAGCCCTCGAGCAGTACTTC. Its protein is CTSSEAGGLALEQYF.

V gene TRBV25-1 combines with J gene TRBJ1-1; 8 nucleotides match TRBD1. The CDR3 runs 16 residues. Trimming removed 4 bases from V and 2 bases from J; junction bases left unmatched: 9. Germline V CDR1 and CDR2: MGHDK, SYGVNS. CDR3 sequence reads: CASSGRRTGQNTEAFF. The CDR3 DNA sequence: TGTGCCAGCAGTGGACGTCGGACAGGGCAAAACACTGAAGCTTTCTTT.

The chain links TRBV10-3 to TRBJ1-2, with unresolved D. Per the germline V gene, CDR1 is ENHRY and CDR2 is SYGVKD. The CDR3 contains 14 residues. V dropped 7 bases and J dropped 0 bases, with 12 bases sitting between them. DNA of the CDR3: TGTGCCATCACGGCTGCAGCAGCTAACTATGGCTACACCTTC. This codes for CAITAAAANYGYTF.

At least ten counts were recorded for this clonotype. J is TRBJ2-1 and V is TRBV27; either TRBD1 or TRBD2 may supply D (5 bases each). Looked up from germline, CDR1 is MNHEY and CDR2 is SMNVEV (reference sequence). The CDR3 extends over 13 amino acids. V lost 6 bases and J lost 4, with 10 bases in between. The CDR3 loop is CASRRDGYNEQFF. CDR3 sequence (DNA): TGTGCCAGCAGGAGGGACGGATACAATGAGCAGTTCTTC.

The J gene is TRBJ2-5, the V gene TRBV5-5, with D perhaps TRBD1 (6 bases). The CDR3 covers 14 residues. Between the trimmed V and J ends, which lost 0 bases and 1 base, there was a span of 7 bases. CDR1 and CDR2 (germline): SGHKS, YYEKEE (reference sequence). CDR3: CASSLADSQETQYF. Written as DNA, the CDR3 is TGTGCCAGCAGCTTGGCGGACAGCCAAGAGACCCAGTACTTC.

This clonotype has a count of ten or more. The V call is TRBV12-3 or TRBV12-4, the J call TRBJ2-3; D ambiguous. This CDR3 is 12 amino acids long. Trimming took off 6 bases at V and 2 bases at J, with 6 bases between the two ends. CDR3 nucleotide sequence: TGTGCCAGCAGGGGAAACACAGATACGCAGTATTTT. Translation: CASRGNTDTQYF.

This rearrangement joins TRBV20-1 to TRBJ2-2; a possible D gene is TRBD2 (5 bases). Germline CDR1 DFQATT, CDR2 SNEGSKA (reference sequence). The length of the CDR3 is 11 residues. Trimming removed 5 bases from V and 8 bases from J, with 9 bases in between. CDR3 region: CSAPGDGELFF. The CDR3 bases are TGCAGTGCTCCCGGGGATGGGGAGCTGTTTTTT.